These T cell receptor beta chains were read from a single sample in a study of CXCR3-negative and CXCR3-positive naive CD8 T cells. TCRdb reanalyzed the 5' RACE reads and collapses them to one entry per CDR3 protein, without DNA. The table lists about 41,000 distinct CDR3 sequences. Sequencing was carried out using naive CXCR3- CD8+ T cells from blood. The receptors were gathered from a human donor in good health. Some clones in this sample may be carry-over from other donors' samples. Each CDR3 is given with its conserved first and last residue. For some rows the clone size is stated as once, few or many, or as a class when expanded; others skip it.

V gene	clone size	J gene	CDR3 protein
TRBV5-1	NA	TRBJ2-7	CASTNSYEQYF
TRBV4-2	NA	TRBJ2-7	CASSQESSYEQYF
TRBV14	NA	TRBJ2-5	CASSQGYFAQETQYF
TRBV29-1	NA	TRBJ2-3	CSVEAKADTQYF
TRBV2	NA	TRBJ1-3	CASSEDTGGSGNTIYF
TRBV28	NA	TRBJ1-1	CASSSTESTEAFF
TRBV7-8	NA	TRBJ2-7	CASSILGTGGYEQYF
TRBV7-2	NA	TRBJ1-2	CASSLSGAAPYGYTF
TRBV29-1	NA	TRBJ1-2	CSVGPAGNYGYTF
TRBV7-9	NA	TRBJ1-1	CASSGDTRNTEAFF
TRBV20-1	NA	TRBJ1-2	CSAVHDVLGLNYGYTF
TRBV5-5	NA	TRBJ2-1	CASNAGLYNEQFF
TRBV20-1	NA	TRBJ2-1	CSARTSADNEQFF
TRBV7-3	NA	TRBJ2-3	CASSQIHQLPPDTQYF
TRBV14	NA	TRBJ2-5	CASSHWTGGEETQYF
TRBV9	NA	TRBJ2-7	CASSPGLGSYEQYF
TRBV7-3	NA	TRBJ2-7	CASGMDRGYEQYF
TRBV7-6	NA	TRBJ2-7	CASIGQGPPYEQYF
TRBV7-9	NA	TRBJ2-1	CASSLVGAGDWDEQFF
TRBV29-1	NA	TRBJ2-7	CSVETNSYEQYF
TRBV15	NA	TRBJ2-4	CATSRLSVGGFGDIQYF
TRBV20-1	NA	TRBJ1-5	CSARQYLAGEYDQPQHF
TRBV29-1	NA	TRBJ2-7	CSVELPGRYNEQYF
TRBV14	NA	TRBJ2-4	CASSQDMAGQRAIQYF
TRBV7-6	NA	TRBJ2-3	CASSSYRGPTDTQYF
TRBV7-9	NA	TRBJ2-5	CASRAGQETQYF
TRBV2	NA	TRBJ2-7	CASMGLTGGEQYF
TRBV5-5	NA	TRBJ2-7	CASSFTGDEQYF
TRBV7-2	NA	TRBJ2-7	CASSLGLQGFSFYEQYF
TRBV6-4	NA	TRBJ2-1	CASSEREPLYDEQFF
TRBV6-4	NA	TRBJ1-2	CASSEGSGYTF
TRBV29-1	NA	TRBJ2-2	CSVVGGGTGELFF
TRBV6-2/TRBV6-3	NA	TRBJ1-5	CASSLGGFQPQHF
TRBV4-1	NA	TRBJ1-1	CASRPRTVNTEAFF
TRBV14	NA	TRBJ2-1	CASNPGQFHNEQFF
TRBV18	NA	TRBJ2-7	CASSPPEGYEQYF
TRBV20-1	NA	TRBJ2-7	CSATDFGTNSYEQYF
TRBV20-1	NA	TRBJ2-7	CSASPELAYEQYF
TRBV15	NA	TRBJ2-5	CATSRQGGETQYF
TRBV7-9	NA	TRBJ2-1	CASSSDRDRGSEQFF
TRBV7-9	medium-sized	TRBJ1-4	CASSSTGTATNEKLFF
TRBV29-1	NA	TRBJ2-7	CSVVRGPIYEQYF
TRBV20-1	NA	TRBJ1-1	CSAMGGRDTEAFF
TRBV29-1	NA	TRBJ2-5	CSVAGHFGETQYF
TRBV6-2/TRBV6-3	NA	TRBJ1-2	CATYGPLGYTF
TRBV28	NA	TRBJ2-7	CASSSLQGYEQYF
TRBV28	NA	TRBJ2-7	CASSFGSSGSLAGEQYF
TRBV11-3	NA	TRBJ2-2	CASSLSSGGGNTGELFF
TRBV6-5	NA	TRBJ1-1	CASIQWGKGGTEAFF